This TCR beta chain was recorded in a study of naive and memory T cell subsets. This clonotype was seen more than once but under ten times. Its antigen is not identified. Study-level findings and limits: A clonotype means one alpha or beta sequence, not an alpha/beta pair. Especially in CD8 cells, naive repertoires contained a few larger clonotypes, possibly CD45RA-re-expressing memory cells. Over 85% of naive TCR sequences appeared only once, unlike memory subsets. Between naive and memory subsets, TCR abundance power law exponents differed.

An equimolar mix of two oligonucleotides served as the beta constant-region primer for TRBC1 and TRBC2. The ligated cDNA underwent four PCR rounds using SP2 and nested alpha and beta constant-region primers. Ligation attached a single-stranded oligonucleotide with a 12-nucleotide UMI and the SP2 primer to the cDNA 3' end. MiXCR, applied by TCRdb to the UMI-ligation and nested PCR reads, yields one record per CDR3 protein. Seen here are roughly 140,000 distinct CDR3 sequences, 15% to 25% observed once, and the top ten hold approximately 0.58%. CDR1 is MDHEN, CDR2 SYDVKM, per germline. Trimming removed 2 bases from V and 2 bases from J, with 14 bases in between. The CDR3 extends over 16 amino acids.

V usage is TRBV28 and J usage is TRBJ2-3; D is perhaps TRBD2 (6 bases). The sample taken for sequencing was naive CD8+ T cells from blood. The origin of this receptor is a human donor in good health. The CDR3 loop reads CASSLRGLALTDTQYF. The DNA for the CDR3 is TGTGCCAGCAGTTTAAGGGGCCTAGCGCTCACAGATACGCAGTATTTT.